This T cell receptor beta chain came from a study of shared clonotypes between healthy human individuals. Study-level background: Per-donor plates numbered three CD4 naive, three CD4 memory, two CD8 naive and one CD8 memory. Points from the study as a whole: Naive subsets generally exceeded memory subsets in estimated richness.

Comments on this clone: Its antigen is as yet unknown.

Germline CDR1 is SNHLY and CDR2 is FYNNEI. There are 14 residues in the CDR3. V shed 9 bases, J shed 1 base, and the junction held 6 bases outside the gene matches. CD45RO-negative cells were positively selected for CCR7, leaving out terminally differentiated effector memory CD45RA+ cells. Those who donated, Caucasian adults without exception, all lived in Nashville, Tennessee. Clones were read by immunoSEQ multiplex PCR, and TCRdb kept only the in-frame ones, dropping some. The sample contains about 2.1 million clones, around 93% of which appear only once. The chain has TRBV2 and TRBJ2-5, with 9 bases lining up with TRBD1. The clonotype was recovered from a man younger than 35 in good health. Some clones in this sample may be carry-over from other donors' samples. The sample consisted of naive CD8+ T cells from PBMCs. The CDR3 DNA follows: TGTGCCAGTGGAGAGACAGGGGGCCAAGAGACCCAGTACTTC. It is translated as CASGETGGQETQYF.